These 3 T cell receptor beta chains were all obtained from the same sample, sequenced in a study of shared clonotypes between healthy human individuals. The method was immunoSEQ multiplex PCR; TCRdb's version includes in-frame clones alone and lacks a portion of them. The profile covers about 1.1 million clones, with 77% appearing a single time and approximately 0.9% taken by the ten largest. Specimen: memory CD4+ T cells from PBMCs. Noted subset: CD45RA-negative fraction. The receptors come from a man between 18 and 35 years old in good health. Some clones in this sample may be carry-over from other donors' samples.

The chain links TRBV4-3 to TRBJ1-6; TRBD1 is a possible D gene (6 bases). CDR3 size: 16 residues. V lost 0 bases, J lost 5 bases, and 11 bases lay in between. Germline lookup yields CDR1 LGHNA and CDR2 YSLEER. The CDR3 here is CASSQDQAGDNSPLHF. The CDR3 DNA reads TGCGCCAGCAGCCAAGATCAAGCAGGGGATAATTCACCCCTCCACTTT.

The genes are TRBV5-6 and TRBJ2-5, with no clear D. The J call may be in error: the DNA end matches TRBJ2-7 better. The CDR3 has 14 amino acids. Germline V gives CDR1 SGHDT, CDR2 YYEEEE. The CDR3 DNA reads as TGTGCCAGCAGTCCCACACGGACCTCCTACGAGCAGTACTTC. Protein product: CASSPTRTSYEQYF.

The chain links TRBV5-1 to TRBJ2-7; D may be TRBD2 (5 bases). CDR3 size: 12 residues. Germline values: CDR1 SGHRS, CDR2 YFSETQ. The V and J ends lost 5 bases and 4 bases respectively, with 10 bases between them. Here the CDR3 reads CASSGGAYEQYF. DNA for the CDR3: TGCGCCAGCAGTGGAGGAGCATACGAGCAGTACTTC.